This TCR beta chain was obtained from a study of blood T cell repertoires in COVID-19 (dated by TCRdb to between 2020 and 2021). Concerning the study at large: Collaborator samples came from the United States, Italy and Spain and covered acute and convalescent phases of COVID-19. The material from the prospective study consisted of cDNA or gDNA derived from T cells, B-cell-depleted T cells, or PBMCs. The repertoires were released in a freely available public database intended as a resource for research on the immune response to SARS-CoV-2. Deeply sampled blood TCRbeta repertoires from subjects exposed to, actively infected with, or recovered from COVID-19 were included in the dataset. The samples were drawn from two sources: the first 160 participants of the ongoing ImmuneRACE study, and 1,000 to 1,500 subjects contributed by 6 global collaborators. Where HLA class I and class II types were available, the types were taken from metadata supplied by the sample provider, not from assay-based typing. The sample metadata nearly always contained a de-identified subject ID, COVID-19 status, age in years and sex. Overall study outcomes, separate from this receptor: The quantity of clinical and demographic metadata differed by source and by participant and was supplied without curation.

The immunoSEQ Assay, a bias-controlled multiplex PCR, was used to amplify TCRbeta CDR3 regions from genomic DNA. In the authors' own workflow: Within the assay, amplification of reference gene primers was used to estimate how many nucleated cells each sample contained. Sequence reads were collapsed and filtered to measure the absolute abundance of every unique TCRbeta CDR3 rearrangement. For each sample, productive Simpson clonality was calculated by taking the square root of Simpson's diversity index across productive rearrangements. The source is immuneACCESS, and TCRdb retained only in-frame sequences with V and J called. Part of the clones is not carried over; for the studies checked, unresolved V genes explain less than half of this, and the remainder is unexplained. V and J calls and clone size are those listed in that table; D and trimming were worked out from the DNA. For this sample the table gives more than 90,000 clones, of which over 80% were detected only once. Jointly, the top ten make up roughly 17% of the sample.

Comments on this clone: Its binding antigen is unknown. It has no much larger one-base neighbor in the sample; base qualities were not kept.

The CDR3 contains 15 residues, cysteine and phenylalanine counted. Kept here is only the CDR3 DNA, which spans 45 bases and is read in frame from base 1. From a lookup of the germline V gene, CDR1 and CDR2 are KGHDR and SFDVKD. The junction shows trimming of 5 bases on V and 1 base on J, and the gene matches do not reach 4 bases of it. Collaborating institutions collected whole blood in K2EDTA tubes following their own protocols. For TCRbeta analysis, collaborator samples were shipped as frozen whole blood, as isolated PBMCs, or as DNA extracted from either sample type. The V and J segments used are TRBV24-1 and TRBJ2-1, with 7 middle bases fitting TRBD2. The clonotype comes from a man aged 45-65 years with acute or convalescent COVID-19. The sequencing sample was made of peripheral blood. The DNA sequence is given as TGTGCCACCAGTGGCAGCGGGGTTTCCTACAATGAGCAGTTCTTC. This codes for CATSGSGVSYNEQFF.